This is a list of T cell receptor beta chains from one sample in a study of blood T cells in healthy people across ages. MiXCR was run by TCRdb on the 5' RACE reads, yielding one entry per CDR3 protein. The sample lists roughly 1,100,000 distinct CDR3 sequences; under 30% were seen once. The same specimen was also included in a second study, on T cells of mothers and their children.

Sequenced sample: blood. Receptor source: a girl aged 2 to 9 in good health. Both conserved end residues are part of each CDR3. Fields, in order: J gene, clone size, D gene, V gene, CDR3 DNA, CDR3 protein. D genes are given only for firm matches. Only some rows state a clone size, as once, few, many or a class for expanded clones.

j_gene: TRBJ2-2; abundance: -; d_gene: TRBD1; v_gene: TRBV7-2; CDR3nt: TGTGCCAGCAGCCTATATGGGACAGGGGGCAACACCGGGGAGCTGTTTTTT; CDR3aa: CASSLYGTGGNTGELFF
j_gene: TRBJ2-5; abundance: many; d_gene: -; v_gene: TRBV9; CDR3nt: TGTGCCAGCAGTCCCCAGGGGGCGGGAGAAGGAGAGACCCAGTACTTC; CDR3aa: CASSPQGAGEGETQYF
j_gene: TRBJ2-7; abundance: -; d_gene: -; v_gene: TRBV25-1; CDR3nt: TGTGCCAGCAGTGGATTCCTCGGGACCGCCGCCTACGAGCAGTACTTC; CDR3aa: CASSGFLGTAAYEQYF
j_gene: TRBJ1-4; abundance: few; d_gene: TRBD1; v_gene: TRBV28; CDR3nt: TGTGCCAGCAGCACAGGGGTTCTCACTAATGAAAAACTGTTTTTT; CDR3aa: CASSTGVLTNEKLFF
j_gene: TRBJ1-5; abundance: -; d_gene: -; v_gene: TRBV29-1; CDR3nt: TGCAGCGTTTCAACGACCAATGGCAATCAGCCCCAGCATTTT; CDR3aa: CSVSTTNGNQPQHF
j_gene: TRBJ2-2; abundance: -; d_gene: -; v_gene: TRBV7-2; CDR3nt: TGTGCCAGCAGCTTAGAGCTAGCCACCGGGGAGCTGTTTTTT; CDR3aa: CASSLELATGELFF
j_gene: TRBJ1-2; abundance: -; d_gene: -; v_gene: TRBV7-2; CDR3nt: TGTGCCAGCAGCTTATGGCTGAACTACGGCTACACCTTC; CDR3aa: CASSLWLNYGYTF
j_gene: TRBJ1-4; abundance: -; d_gene: -; v_gene: TRBV6-2/TRBV6-3; CDR3nt: TGTGCCAGCAGAGAATGGGGTGGTGAGGAAAAACTGTTTTTT; CDR3aa: CASREWGGEEKLFF
j_gene: TRBJ2-6; abundance: -; d_gene: -; v_gene: TRBV28; CDR3nt: TGTGCCAGCAGTTTCCGTTGGGGGGCTCCAATCTCTGGGGCCAACGTCCTGACTTTC; CDR3aa: CASSFRWGAPISGANVLTF
j_gene: TRBJ2-1; abundance: few; d_gene: -; v_gene: TRBV2; CDR3nt: TGTGCCAGCAGATCGGACACTTACAATGAGCAGTTCTTC; CDR3aa: CASRSDTYNEQFF
j_gene: TRBJ2-1; abundance: few; d_gene: -; v_gene: TRBV7-8; CDR3nt: TGTGCCAGCAGCTTCGACCTCAGGGAGCAGTTCTTC; CDR3aa: CASSFDLREQFF
j_gene: TRBJ1-4; abundance: -; d_gene: TRBD1; v_gene: TRBV28; CDR3nt: TGTGCCAGCAGTCCGATTACAGGGGGCGCACGGGAAAAACTGTTTTTT; CDR3aa: CASSPITGGAREKLFF
j_gene: TRBJ1-2; abundance: -; d_gene: -; v_gene: TRBV3-1; CDR3nt: TGTGCCAGCAGCCGACCGGGTAATGGCTACACCTTC; CDR3aa: CASSRPGNGYTF
j_gene: TRBJ1-5; abundance: -; d_gene: -; v_gene: TRBV28; CDR3nt: TGTGCCAGCAGTTTATTAGTCCAGGGAAGTCAGCCCCAGCATTTT; CDR3aa: CASSLLVQGSQPQHF
j_gene: TRBJ2-1; abundance: -; d_gene: TRBD2; v_gene: TRBV6-6; CDR3nt: TGTGCCAGCAGTTATGAAGCGGGGCGAAATGAGCAGTTCTTC; CDR3aa: CASSYEAGRNEQFF
j_gene: TRBJ2-3; abundance: few; d_gene: -; v_gene: TRBV2; CDR3nt: TGTGCCAGCAGTGAAGCCAACAGGGCAGATACGCAGTATTTT; CDR3aa: CASSEANRADTQYF
j_gene: TRBJ2-5; abundance: -; d_gene: -; v_gene: TRBV20-1; CDR3nt: TGCAGTGCTAGCACGACAGGCCCAGAGACCCAGTACTTC; CDR3aa: CSASTTGPETQYF
j_gene: TRBJ1-1; abundance: few; d_gene: -; v_gene: TRBV11-3; CDR3nt: TGTGCCAGCAGCCTCGGGGGGGCTGAGACTGAAGCTTTCTTT; CDR3aa: CASSLGGAETEAFF
j_gene: TRBJ2-7; abundance: -; d_gene: -; v_gene: TRBV4-3; CDR3nt: TGCGCCAGCAGCCGGGCGGGGAAGTACGAGCACTACTTC; CDR3aa: CASSRAGKYEHYF
j_gene: TRBJ2-3; abundance: few; d_gene: TRBD2; v_gene: TRBV5-1; CDR3nt: TGCGCCAGCAGCGCGCGGGGGGCGCTTATGAGCACAGATACGCAGTATTTT; CDR3aa: CASSARGALMSTDTQYF
j_gene: TRBJ1-2; abundance: few; d_gene: TRBD1; v_gene: TRBV6-1; CDR3nt: TGTGCCAGTCCGGGACAGGGTTATGGCTACACCTTC; CDR3aa: CASPGQGYGYTF
j_gene: TRBJ2-3; abundance: few; d_gene: TRBD2; v_gene: TRBV14; CDR3nt: TGTGCCAGCAGCCAAGATGGCGGGAGGGCCCCTCGACACACAGATACGCAGTATTTT; CDR3aa: CASSQDGGRAPRHTDTQYF
j_gene: TRBJ2-3; abundance: -; d_gene: -; v_gene: TRBV29-1; CDR3nt: TGCAGCGTTGTCCCGGGGGAGCGCACAGATACGCAGTATTTT; CDR3aa: CSVVPGERTDTQYF
j_gene: TRBJ2-3; abundance: -; d_gene: -; v_gene: TRBV6-1; CDR3nt: TGTGCCAGCCATCTAGGAGGGCCCGATACGCAGTATTTT; CDR3aa: CASHLGGPDTQYF
j_gene: TRBJ2-3; abundance: -; d_gene: -; v_gene: TRBV28; CDR3nt: TGTGCCAGCAGGACTCCCACGGGGTCGCAGTATTTT; CDR3aa: CASRTPTGSQYF
j_gene: TRBJ2-5; abundance: few; d_gene: TRBD1; v_gene: TRBV5-5; CDR3nt: TGTGCCAGCAGCTCGTTAGACAGGGGGCAGCCCCAAGAGACCCAGTACTTC; CDR3aa: CASSSLDRGQPQETQYF
j_gene: TRBJ1-1; abundance: few; d_gene: -; v_gene: TRBV29-1; CDR3nt: TGCAGCGGGGCCGACAGCTATTCGACTGAAGCTTTCTTT; CDR3aa: CSGADSYSTEAFF
j_gene: TRBJ2-5; abundance: few; d_gene: -; v_gene: TRBV20-1; CDR3nt: TGCAGTGCTGTACACTCTACGGGAGAGACCCAGTACTTC; CDR3aa: CSAVHSTGETQYF
j_gene: TRBJ2-5; abundance: few; d_gene: -; v_gene: TRBV13; CDR3nt: TGTGCCAGCAGCACCTCCGGGGAGACCCAGTACTTC; CDR3aa: CASSTSGETQYF
j_gene: TRBJ2-3; abundance: few; d_gene: TRBD1; v_gene: TRBV29-1; CDR3nt: TGCAGCGTTGAAGATGGTGGCAGGGGGCGTATCACAGATACGCAGTATTTT; CDR3aa: CSVEDGGRGRITDTQYF
j_gene: TRBJ1-3; abundance: -; d_gene: TRBD1; v_gene: TRBV12-3/TRBV12-4; CDR3nt: TGTGCCAGTGACGACAGGGTCCAGGACACCATATATTTT; CDR3aa: CASDDRVQDTIYF
j_gene: TRBJ1-1; abundance: -; d_gene: -; v_gene: TRBV3-1; CDR3nt: TGTGCCAGCAGCCAGGTGACGGGACGCCGACCTGGGAACACTGAAGCTTTCTTT; CDR3aa: CASSQVTGRRPGNTEAFF
j_gene: TRBJ2-2; abundance: -; d_gene: TRBD1; v_gene: TRBV7-2; CDR3nt: TGTGCCAGCAGCTCAATGGGGACAGGGGCGTGGGAGCTGTTTTTT; CDR3aa: CASSSMGTGAWELFF
j_gene: TRBJ2-2; abundance: few; d_gene: -; v_gene: TRBV4-1; CDR3nt: TGCGCCAGCAGCGAAAGGGAGGGACAGAAAACCGGGGAGCTGTTTTTT; CDR3aa: CASSEREGQKTGELFF
j_gene: TRBJ2-7; abundance: -; d_gene: -; v_gene: TRBV29-1; CDR3nt: TGCAGCGTTGGGGGGCAACAGCGTGGTTACGAGCAGTACTTC; CDR3aa: CSVGGQQRGYEQYF
j_gene: TRBJ1-2; abundance: -; d_gene: -; v_gene: TRBV4-3; CDR3nt: TGCGCCAGCAGCCAAGATGGACTCAGCTATGGCTACACCTTC; CDR3aa: CASSQDGLSYGYTF
j_gene: TRBJ2-3; abundance: few; d_gene: -; v_gene: TRBV10-3; CDR3nt: TGTGCCATCAGTTTAAACACAGATACGCAGTATTTT; CDR3aa: CAISLNTDTQYF
j_gene: TRBJ1-1; abundance: -; d_gene: -; v_gene: TRBV3-1; CDR3nt: TGTGCCAGCAGCTCAGACAGGACCCATGCAGCTTTCTTT; CDR3aa: CASSSDRTHAAFF